The rows below give T cell receptor beta chains drawn from one sample of a study of blood T cell repertoires in COVID-19. Here immunoSEQ multiplex PCR was the method, and the copy in TCRdb shows in-frame clones only, minus some. The sample lists about 58,000 clones; about 90% were seen once. The sequenced sample was peripheral blood. All receptors derive from a man aged 60 to 69 with acute or convalescent COVID-19. Both conserved end residues are part of each CDR3. The D gene is left open where the match is weak. Clone size is shown for a subset of rows, as once, few, many or a class of expanded clone.

clone_size d_call j_call v_call cdr3_aa cdr3_nt
NA TRBD2 TRBJ2-1 TRBV3-1/TRBV3-2 CASSQGWTSTNEQFF TGTGCCAGCAGCCAGGGGTGGACTAGCACCAATGAGCAGTTCTTC
NA NA TRBJ1-2 TRBV5-1 CASSLAVSNYGYTF TGCGCCAGCAGCTTGGCCGTCAGTAACTATGGCTACACCTTC
NA NA TRBJ1-1 TRBV28 CASSSRQDEAFF TGTGCCAGCAGTTCCAGACAGGATGAAGCTTTCTTT
NA NA TRBJ1-1 TRBV11-2 CASSFVGQQYTEAFF TGTGCCAGCAGCTTTGTCGGACAGCAGTACACTGAAGCTTTCTTT
NA NA TRBJ1-5 TRBV10-3 CAISALDSLSNQPQHF TGTGCCATCAGCGCTCTGGACAGCCTTAGCAATCAGCCCCAGCATTTT
NA TRBD2 TRBJ2-1 TRBV30 CAWRLSGSLNEQFF TGTGCCTGGAGGCTTAGCGGGAGCCTCAATGAGCAGTTCTTC
NA NA TRBJ2-7 TRBV19 CASRDTYEQYF TGTGCCAGCCGGGACACCTACGAGCAGTACTTC
NA NA TRBJ1-2 TRBV30 CAWSVAGANYGYTF TGTGCCTGGAGTGTAGCAGGGGCAAACTATGGCTACACCTTC
NA NA TRBJ1-2 TRBV7-2 CASSLSRTVNYGYTF TGTGCCAGCAGCTTAAGTAGGACAGTCAACTATGGCTACACCTTC
NA NA TRBJ1-2 TRBV28 CASSFEGLYGYTF TGTGCCAGCAGTTTCGAGGGACTCTATGGCTACACCTTC
NA TRBD2 TRBJ2-6 TRBV11-2 CASSLLGGGSGANVLTF TGTGCCAGCAGCTTACTTGGCGGGGGCTCTGGGGCCAACGTCCTGACTTTC
NA TRBD1 TRBJ2-7 TRBV28 CAARRGPALYEQYF TGTGCCGCTCGAAGGGGGCCAGCCTTATACGAGCAGTACTTC
NA NA TRBJ1-2 TRBV4-1 CASSQDREGYGYTF TGCGCCAGCAGCCAAGATCGCGAGGGCTATGGCTACACCTTC
NA NA TRBJ1-4 TRBV19 CASSNGVSNEKLFF TGTGCCAGTAGTAACGGGGTCTCTAATGAAAAACTGTTTTTT
once TRBD2 TRBJ2-2 TRBV7-2 CASSLAGGVNTGELFF TGTGCCAGCAGCTTAGCGGGGGGGGTAAACACCGGGGAGCTGTTTTTT
NA NA TRBJ1-1 TRBV12-3/TRBV12-4 CASSFGGDTEAFF TGTGCCAGCAGTTTCGGGGGGGACACTGAAGCTTTCTTT
NA NA TRBJ2-1 TRBV6-4 CASGPAEGGEQFF TGTGCCAGTGGTCCAGCGGAAGGAGGGGAGCAGTTCTTC
NA NA TRBJ1-5 TRBV7-6 CASSLAAGGPILF TGTGCCAGCAGCTTAGCTGCGGGGGGGCCGATCCTTTTT
NA NA TRBJ1-3 TRBV9 CASSEGVNSGNTIYF TGTGCCAGCAGCGAGGGGGTTAACTCTGGAAACACCATATATTTT
NA TRBD2 TRBJ2-1 TRBV9 CASSVGTSGTRDEQFF TGTGCCAGCAGCGTTGGGACTAGCGGGACGAGGGATGAGCAGTTCTTC
NA TRBD1 TRBJ1-4 TRBV2 CASSPRQGGEKLFF TGTGCCAGCAGCCCTCGACAGGGGGGGGAAAAACTGTTTTTT
NA TRBD2 TRBJ2-1 TRBV7-8 CASSLERLAGNDEQFF TGTGCCAGCAGCTTAGAGCGACTAGCGGGAAATGATGAGCAGTTCTTC
NA NA TRBJ1-6 TRBV11-2 CASSLQELNSPLHF TGTGCCAGCAGCCTACAGGAGCTCAATTCACCCCTCCACTTT
NA TRBD2 TRBJ2-1 TRBV11-1 CASRLAGEVNEQFF TGTGCCAGCAGACTAGCGGGAGAGGTCAATGAGCAGTTCTTC
NA TRBD1 TRBJ2-7 TRBV11-3 CASSPTGTGGTWALREQYF TGTGCCAGCAGCCCCACCGGGACAGGGGGCACTTGGGCCCTGCGCGAGCAGTACTTC
NA NA TRBJ1-1 TRBV6-2/TRBV6-3 CASSYERLSTEAFF TGTGCCAGCAGTTACGAGAGGTTAAGCACTGAAGCTTTCTTT
NA TRBD1 TRBJ1-3 TRBV19 CASSVTGAGNTIYF TGTGCCAGTAGTGTCACAGGGGCTGGAAACACCATATATTTT
NA TRBD2 TRBJ2-3 TRBV4-1 CASSQTGTSGRVVDTQYF TGCGCCAGCAGCCAGACAGGGACTAGCGGGAGGGTCGTAGATACGCAGTATTTT
NA TRBD1 TRBJ1-1 TRBV19 CASSQTGDTEAFF TGTGCCAGTAGCCAGACAGGGGACACTGAAGCTTTCTTT
NA TRBD1 TRBJ2-5 TRBV14 CAGRSGRTGCETQYF TGTGCCGGACGGTCGGGACGGACAGGGTGTGAGACCCAGTACTTC
NA NA TRBJ1-2 TRBV6-2/TRBV6-3 CASSLTPTRVSDGYTF TGTGCCAGCAGCCTGACTCCGACGAGGGTTTCGGATGGCTACACCTTC
NA TRBD1 TRBJ1-1 TRBV7-6 CASSARTGNTEAFF TGTGCCAGCAGCGCCCGGACAGGTAACACTGAAGCTTTCTTT
NA NA TRBJ1-5 TRBV6-5 CASSSWRADQPQHF TGTGCCAGCAGTTCTTGGAGGGCCGATCAGCCCCAGCATTTT
NA TRBD2 TRBJ2-7 TRBV3-1/TRBV3-2 CASSQLADMYEQYF TGTGCCAGCAGCCAACTAGCGGATATGTACGAGCAGTACTTC
NA NA TRBJ1-2 TRBV7-2 CASSFFSRFHGYTF TGTGCCAGCAGCTTTTTTTCTAGGTTTCATGGCTACACCTTC
NA NA TRBJ1-2 TRBV5-4 CASSINGGYGYTF TGTGCCAGCAGTATCAACGGGGGCTATGGCTACACCTTC
NA TRBD2 TRBJ2-1 TRBV28 CASAGGRLGYNEQFF TGTGCGTCGGCGGGAGGTCGTTTGGGGTACAATGAGCAGTTCTTC
NA TRBD1 TRBJ2-7 TRBV7-9 CASSPTGVNTYEQYF TGTGCCAGCAGCCCAACAGGGGTAAACACCTACGAGCAGTACTTC
NA NA TRBJ2-5 TRBV18 CASSPDRKETQYF TGTGCCAGCTCACCCGACAGAAAAGAGACCCAGTACTTC
once NA TRBJ2-5 TRBV5-1 CASSFDKTQETQYF TGCGCCAGCAGTTTCGACAAGACCCAAGAGACCCAGTACTTC
NA TRBD2 TRBJ2-1 TRBV15 CATSDVKRASGSNEQFF TGTGCCACCAGCGACGTAAAGCGGGCTAGCGGGAGCAATGAGCAGTTCTTC
NA NA TRBJ2-3 TRBV10-3 CATTEGSTDTQYF TGTGCCACCACGGAGGGTAGCACAGATACGCAGTATTTT
few TRBD2 TRBJ2-7 TRBV10-3 CAISEAGLVPYEQYF TGTGCCATCAGTGAAGCGGGACTAGTCCCTTACGAGCAGTACTTC
NA TRBD1 TRBJ1-3 TRBV6-5 CASSFRGQSGNTIYF TGTGCCAGCAGTTTCAGGGGACAGTCTGGAAACACCATATATTTT
NA NA TRBJ1-3 TRBV7-9 CASSPQGNTIYF TGTGCCAGCAGCCCGCAGGGAAACACCATATATTTT
NA TRBD1 TRBJ2-7 TRBV5-1 CASSFGVTGGSEQYF TGCGCCAGCAGCTTTGGCGTGACAGGGGGCTCCGAGCAGTACTTC
NA TRBD1 TRBJ1-2 TRBV19 CASSRLGGSGTDGRHTF TGTGCCAGTAGTCGATTGGGGGGTTCCGGGACAGACGGTCGGCACACCTTC
NA TRBD2 TRBJ2-2 TRBV19 CASSGGRAAYSNTGELFF TGTGCCAGTAGTGGCGGGAGGGCGGCCTATTCAAACACCGGGGAGCTGTTTTTT
NA NA TRBJ2-3 TRBV5-1 CASSLVQGSTDTQYF TGCGCCAGCAGCTTGGTTCAGGGGAGCACAGATACGCAGTATTTT
NA TRBD1 TRBJ1-5 TRBV28 CASTQTGKPQHF TGTGCCAGCACCCAGACAGGGAAGCCCCAGCATTTT
NA NA TRBJ1-1 TRBV2 CASSERSGENTEAFF TGTGCCAGCAGTGAAAGGTCAGGCGAGAACACTGAAGCTTTCTTT
NA NA TRBJ1-5 TRBV6-4 CASSENRGNQPQHF TGTGCCAGCAGTGAAAACAGGGGCAATCAGCCCCAGCATTTT
NA TRBD2 TRBJ2-1 TRBV6-5 CASSSLTSGRWNEQFF TGTGCCAGCAGTTCCTTGACTAGCGGGAGATGGAATGAGCAGTTCTTC
NA TRBD2 TRBJ2-3 TRBV24-1 CATSDPSSGYTDTQYF TGTGCCACCAGTGATCCTTCTAGCGGTTACACAGATACGCAGTATTTT
NA NA TRBJ2-2 TRBV5-1 CASSFVVDSNNGGELFF TGCGCCAGCAGCTTTGTCGTGGACAGTAACAACGGCGGGGAGCTGTTTTTT
NA TRBD1 TRBJ1-2 TRBV27 CASSLRQGNGYTF TGTGCCAGCAGTTTAAGACAGGGGAATGGCTACACCTTC
once TRBD1 TRBJ1-5 TRBV7-8 CASSLVSTGEGQPQHF TGTGCCAGCAGCTTAGTGTCGACAGGGGAAGGTCAGCCCCAGCATTTT